The 6 T cell receptor beta chains in this list originate from one sample, sequenced in a study of cytomegalovirus exposure and HLA in healthy donors (dated by TCRdb to about 2017). The library was made by the immunoSEQ multiplex PCR assay. A mixture of 60 forward primers for TCR Vbeta segments and 13 reverse primers for TCR Jbeta segments was used in the multiplex PCR. The source is immuneACCESS, and TCRdb retained only in-frame sequences with V and J called. Part of the clones is not carried over; for the studies checked, unresolved V genes explain less than half of this, and the remainder is unexplained. This sample has 50,000 to 70,000 clones in its table, and 65% to 80% of those were observed once. The top ten clones comprise roughly 35% of the sample. The sequencing sample was made of PBMCs. Source of these receptors: a man in his forties in good health and CMV-seropositive.

This chain's CDR3 is CASSIGDTSSSEQYF. CDR3 in DNA: TGTGCCAGTAGTATTGGGGACACCTCTAGTAGCGAGCAGTACTTC. The chain is built from TRBV19 and TRBJ2-7, with TRBD1 as a possible D gene (6 bases). The CDR3 is 15 residues long. Trimming cost V 3 bases and J 6 bases, with 18 bases left between them. Germline V gene sequence: CDR1 LNHDA, CDR2 SQIVND (reference sequence).

The chain couples TRBV7-9 to TRBJ2-3, with D perhaps matching TRBD1 (5 bases). This CDR3 comprises 17 residues. The V and J ends lost 1 base and 6 bases respectively, with 20 bases between them. CDR1 and CDR2 (germline): SEHNR, FQNEAQ (reference sequence). CDR3 protein: CASSLGRGGFALDTQYF. The CDR3, as DNA: TGTGCCAGCAGCTTAGGAAGGGGTGGTTTCGCGCTGGATACGCAGTATTTT.

The V and J genes are TRBV9 and TRBJ2-5; TRBD2 is a possible D gene (7 bases). The V and J ends lost 0 bases and 0 bases respectively, with 9 bases between them. The CDR3 loop spans 15 amino acids. CDR1 and CDR2 (germline): SGDLS, YYNGEE. The chain's CDR3 is CASSVEGGNQETQYF. In DNA form, the CDR3 reads TGTGCCAGCAGCGTAGAGGGGGGGAACCAAGAGACCCAGTACTTC.

The rearrangement uses TRBV19 and TRBJ1-1; 12 bases agree with TRBD1. V gave up 3 bases and J gave up 5 bases; unmatched junction bases: 4. In germline, CDR1 is LNHDA, CDR2 SQIVND (reference sequence). The CDR3 has 15 residues. The CDR3 DNA is TGTGCCAGTAGTATCTGGGACAGGGGGCGGACTGAAGCTTTCTTT. It yields the protein CASSIWDRGRTEAFF.

The V and J genes are TRBV6-5 and TRBJ2-7, with 8 bases fitting TRBD1. V dropped 7 bases and J dropped 1; count of bases not matched to a gene: 3. From germline, CDR1 is MNHEY and CDR2 SVGAGI. CDR3 length equals 13 residues. The CDR3 here is CASKTGESYEQYF. CDR3 DNA sequence: TGTGCCAGCAAGACAGGGGAGTCCTACGAGCAGTACTTC.

This CDR3 is CAWERGGGTDTQYF. The CDR3 DNA follows: TGTGCCTGGGAACGGGGGGGCGGGACAGATACGCAGTATTTT. The genes are TRBV30 and TRBJ2-3; 8 positions agree with TRBD2. Trimming cost V 5 bases and J 3 bases; bases outside gene matches: 7. This CDR3 is 14 amino acids long. From germline, CDR1 is GTSNPN and CDR2 SVGIG (reference sequence).